This TCR beta chain originates from a study of T cell changes during pregnancy in multiple sclerosis. Profiling relied on immunoSEQ multiplex PCR, and the TCRdb table lists in-frame clones only, not all of them. The sample records about 34,000 clones, 90% being singletons. This receptor was obtained from a female donor with multiple sclerosis, enrolled in a pregnancy study. This sample comprised CD8+ T cells from peripheral blood mononuclear cells, obtained in the first trimester of pregnancy.

The DNA for the CDR3 is TGTGCCAGCAGCCCCGGGACTAGCGGGAGGTCCAACCAGGGGCAGTTCTTC. Its translation is CASSPGTSGRSNQGQFF. V is TRBV7-6 and J is TRBJ2-1; 15 bases line up with TRBD2. Germline CDR1 reads SGHVS; CDR2 reads FNYEAQ. Trimming cost V 5 bases and J 12 bases; bases outside gene matches: 14. The CDR3 is made up of 17 amino acids.